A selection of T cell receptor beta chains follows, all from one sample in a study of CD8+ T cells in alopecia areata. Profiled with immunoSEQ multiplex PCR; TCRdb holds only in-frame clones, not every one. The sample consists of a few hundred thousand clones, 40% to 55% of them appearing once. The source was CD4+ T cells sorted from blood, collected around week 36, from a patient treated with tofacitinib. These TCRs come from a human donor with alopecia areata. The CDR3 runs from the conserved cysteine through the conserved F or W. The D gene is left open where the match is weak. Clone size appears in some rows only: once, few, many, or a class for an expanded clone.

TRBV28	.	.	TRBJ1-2	TGTGCCAGCAGTTGGGGGGGTCGAGATGGCTACACCTTC	CASSWGGRDGYTF
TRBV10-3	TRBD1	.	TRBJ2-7	TGTGCCATCAGCTCCGGGACAGGTGATTACGAGCAGTACTTC	CAISSGTGDYEQYF
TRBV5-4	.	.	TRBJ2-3	TGTGCCAGCAGCGCAGGGGCCTATACAGATACGCAGTATTTT	CASSAGAYTDTQYF
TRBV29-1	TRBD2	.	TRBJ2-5	TGCAGCGTTTTTAGCGGGTCACAAGAGACCCAGTACTTC	CSVFSGSQETQYF
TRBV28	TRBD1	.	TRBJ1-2	TGTGCCAGCAGTGCCCGGGACAGTCGGGGCTACACCTTC	CASSARDSRGYTF
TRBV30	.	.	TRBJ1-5	TGTGCCTACCGGCCGGGTGGGTTGTTACAGCCCCAGCATTTT	CAYRPGGLLQPQHF
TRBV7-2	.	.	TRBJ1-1	TGTGCCAGCAGCTTAGAACAGCACACTGAAGCTTTCTTT	CASSLEQHTEAFF
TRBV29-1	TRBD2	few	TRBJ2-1	TGCAGCGTTGCCCCACTAGCGGGATCTTCCTACAATGAGCAGTTCTTC	CSVAPLAGSSYNEQFF
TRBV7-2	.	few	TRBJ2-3	TGTGCCAGCAGCTTAGGTCAAGCGGACATGGATACGCAGTATTTT	CASSLGQADMDTQYF
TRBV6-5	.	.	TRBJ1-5	TGTGCCAGCAGTGCCCTCGGTAACCATCAGCCCCAGCATTTT	CASSALGNHQPQHF
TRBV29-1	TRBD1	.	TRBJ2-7	TGCAGCGTCGCAACAGGGGATGGCTCCTACGAGCAGTACTTC	CSVATGDGSYEQYF
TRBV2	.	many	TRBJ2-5	TGTGCCAGCAACTTGCAAGAGACCCAGTACTTC	CASNLQETQYF
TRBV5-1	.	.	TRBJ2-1	TGCGCCAGCAGCTCTACAGACCCGAGGGCTAATGAGCAGTTCTTC	CASSSTDPRANEQFF
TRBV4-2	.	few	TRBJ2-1	TGTGCCAGCAGCCAAGGTGCCCCTACAGTGAGCTACAATGAGCAGTTCTTC	CASSQGAPTVSYNEQFF
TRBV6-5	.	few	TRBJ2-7	TGTGCCAGCAGTTTTCTTCAGGGACGCCACGAGCAGTACTTC	CASSFLQGRHEQYF
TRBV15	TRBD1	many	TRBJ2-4	TGTGCCACCCGCAGCGGGACAGGGGAAAACATTCAGTACTTC	CATRSGTGENIQYF
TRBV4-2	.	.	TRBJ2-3	TGTGCCAGCAGCCAAGACGGGGCGGAGGGGGGCACAGATACGCAGTATTTT	CASSQDGAEGGTDTQYF
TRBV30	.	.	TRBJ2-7	TGTGCCTGGAGTGACTCCAGGCTCAACGAGCAGTACTTC	CAWSDSRLNEQYF
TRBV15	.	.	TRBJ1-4	TGTGCCACCAGCAGAGATTTCGAAAAACTGTTTTTT	CATSRDFEKLFF
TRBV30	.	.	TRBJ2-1	TGTGCCTGGAGTGTTAGCGGAACCTACAATGAGCAGTTCTTC	CAWSVSGTYNEQFF
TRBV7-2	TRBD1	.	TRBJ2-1	TGTGCCAGCAGACCTACAGGGGCGAATGAGCAGTTCTTC	CASRPTGANEQFF
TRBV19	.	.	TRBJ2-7	TGTGCCAGTAGTATAGGGCAGGGGTACGAGCAGTACTTC	CASSIGQGYEQYF
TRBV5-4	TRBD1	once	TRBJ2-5	TGTGCCAGCAGCCCGCCGGACAGGGGAGAGACCCAGTACTTC	CASSPPDRGETQYF
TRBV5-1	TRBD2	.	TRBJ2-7	TGCGCCAGCAGCCGTGGGGAGGGATACTACGAGCAGTACTTC	CASSRGEGYYEQYF
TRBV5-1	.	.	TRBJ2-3	TGCGCCAGCAGCCTCGGTGGGGGCGCGTCAAGTCGGCCAGATACGCAGTATTTT	CASSLGGGASSRPDTQYF
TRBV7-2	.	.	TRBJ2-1	TGTGCCAGCAGCTTAGCCAGGGATATGAATGAGCAGTTCTTC	CASSLARDMNEQFF
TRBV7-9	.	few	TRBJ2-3	TGTGCCAGCAGCCTTCGACAGGGAGGCGATACGCAGTATTTT	CASSLRQGGDTQYF
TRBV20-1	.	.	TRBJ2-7	TGCAGTGCGAACGGGGCTAGGGAGGAGTACTTC	CSANGAREEYF
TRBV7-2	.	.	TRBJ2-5	TGTGCCAGCAGCTCCGGCTTGGGGGGCCAAGAGACCCAGTACTTC	CASSSGLGGQETQYF
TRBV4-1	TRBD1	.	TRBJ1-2	TGCGCCAGCAGCCAAGGAGGACAGGGGTTTGGCTACACCTTC	CASSQGGQGFGYTF
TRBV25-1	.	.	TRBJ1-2	TGTGCCAGCAGTGGGGACACTAACTATGGCTACACCTTC	CASSGDTNYGYTF
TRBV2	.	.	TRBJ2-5	TGTGCCAGCAACCAGGGACGCAATCAAGAGACCCAGTACTTC	CASNQGRNQETQYF
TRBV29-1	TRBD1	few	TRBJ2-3	TGCAGCGGACAGACAGGGTACACAGATACGCAGTATTTT	CSGQTGYTDTQYF
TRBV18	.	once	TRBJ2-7	TGTGCCAGCTCAACCCAAGGAGGTAGCTCCTACGAGCAGTACTTC	CASSTQGGSSYEQYF
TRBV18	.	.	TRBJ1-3	TGTGCCAGCTCACGGGACACTAATGGAAACACCATATATTTT	CASSRDTNGNTIYF
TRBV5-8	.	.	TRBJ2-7	TGTGCCAGCAGCTCCAGGGTATCCTACGAGCAGTACTTC	CASSSRVSYEQYF
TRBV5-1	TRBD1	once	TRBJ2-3	TGCGCCAGCAGCTTGGGACAGGGGGCTGATACGCAGTATTTT	CASSLGQGADTQYF
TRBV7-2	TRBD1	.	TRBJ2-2	TGTGCCAGCAGCTCGGGGACAGGGAACACCGGGGAGCTGTTTTTT	CASSSGTGNTGELFF
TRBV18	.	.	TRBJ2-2	TGTGCCAGCTCACCCCCCTCCATGGGGGTAGGGTACACCGGGGAGCTGTTTTTT	CASSPPSMGVGYTGELFF
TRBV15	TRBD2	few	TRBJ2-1	TGTGCCACCAGCAGAGAAACGGTGAGCGGGAGAACTGAGCAGTTCTTC	CATSRETVSGRTEQFF
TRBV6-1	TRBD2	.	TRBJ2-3	TGTGCCAGCCCAGGGCTAGCGGCCACAGATACGCAGTATTTT	CASPGLAATDTQYF
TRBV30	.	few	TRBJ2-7	TGTGCCTGGAGTGTAAGTCTCCTGTCCGGGGCCTACGAGCAGTACTTC	CAWSVSLLSGAYEQYF
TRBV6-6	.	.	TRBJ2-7	TGTGCCAGCAGCCCCCCCGGCGCCAGTAAGCAGTACTTC	CASSPPGASKQYF
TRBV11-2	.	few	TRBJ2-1	TGTGCCAGCAGTCCCCAGGGGGGACTAGTCGGTGAGCAGTTCTTC	CASSPQGGLVGEQFF
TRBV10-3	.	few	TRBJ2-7	TGTGCCATCAGTGAGTCCCGAAAAGACTCCTACGAGCAGTACTTC	CAISESRKDSYEQYF
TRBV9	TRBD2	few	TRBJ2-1	TGTGCCAGCAGCGTAGGGGCGGGAGGAAGCAATGAGCAGTTCTTC	CASSVGAGGSNEQFF
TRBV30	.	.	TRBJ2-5	TGTGCCTGGAGACCGAGACAAGAGACCCAGTACTTC	CAWRPRQETQYF
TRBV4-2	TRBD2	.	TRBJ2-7	TGTGCCAGCAGCCAAGCGGGAGGTGAAACCTACGAGCAGTACTTC	CASSQAGGETYEQYF